This T cell receptor beta chain stems from a study of OX40 agonist ivuxolimab in advanced cancers. Findings and caveats of the study: Patients with a partial response at 0.1-3.0 mg/kg had among the lowest clonal expansion.

V shed 0 bases and J shed 5 bases, with 16 bases lying between them. Germline V gene sequence: CDR1 MNHEY, CDR2 SVGAGI. The CDR3 runs to 16 residues. This clone was counted a few times. Its antigen is as yet unknown. Here immunoSEQ multiplex PCR was the method, and the copy in TCRdb shows in-frame clones only, minus some. The profile shows roughly 87,000 clones, around 90% of them singletons. The source was CD4+ or CD8+ T cells sorted from blood, collected in a trial of the OX40 agonist ivuxolimab. The sequence derives from an adult with an advanced solid tumor such as melanoma, head and neck, liver or kidney cancer. The chain couples TRBV6-5 to TRBJ2-5; D perhaps matches TRBD1 (6 bases). CDR3 in DNA: TGTGCCAGCAGTTACTCCCAGGTCCTGAGGGGGGAGACCCAGTACTTC. It encodes CASSYSQVLRGETQYF.